This TCR beta chain came from a study of glioma-infiltrating T cells after dendritic cell vaccination. As for the study in general: Dendritic cell vaccine was injected intradermally three times, biweekly.

Fresh-frozen tumor tissue and more than two years of survival data were available for all. There are 14 residues in the CDR3. CDR1 is SEHNR, CDR2 FQNEAQ, per germline (reference sequence). V gave up 5 bases and J gave up 1 base, with 11 bases separating them. This clone was recorded a few times. Input was 2 ug genomic DNA, or all available if less. The primer mix had 60 V beta and 13 J beta primers. Clones were read by immunoSEQ multiplex PCR, and TCRdb kept only the in-frame ones, dropping some. The sample holds tens of thousands of clones, about 80% seen once. The V call is TRBV7-9, the J call TRBJ1-1; perhaps TRBD1 as D (5 bases). The sequence was collected from a human donor with glioblastoma. Source: blood, taken before dendritic cell vaccination. The CDR3 region is CASSEGLPNTEAFF. The DNA of the CDR3 is TGTGCCAGCAGCGAGGGACTCCCGAACACTGAAGCTTTCTTT.